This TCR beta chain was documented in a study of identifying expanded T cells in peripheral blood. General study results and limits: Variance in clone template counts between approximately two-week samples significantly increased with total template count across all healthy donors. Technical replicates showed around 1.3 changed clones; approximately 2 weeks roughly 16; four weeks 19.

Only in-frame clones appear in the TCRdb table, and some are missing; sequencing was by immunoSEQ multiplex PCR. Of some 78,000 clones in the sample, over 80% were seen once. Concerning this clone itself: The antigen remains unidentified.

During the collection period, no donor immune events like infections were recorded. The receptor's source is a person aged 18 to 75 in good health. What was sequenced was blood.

CDR3 nucleotide sequence: TGTGCCAGCTCACCAGGGAGGGCCAAAGTTTACGAGCAGTACTTC. Its translation is CASSPGRAKVYEQYF. The V call is TRBV18, the J call TRBJ2-7; 7 nucleotides line up with TRBD2. The CDR3 is 15 residues long. Germline CDR1 and CDR2: KGHSH and LQKENI. Losses at the gene ends were 2 bases for V and 4 bases for J; bases not matched to a gene: 8.